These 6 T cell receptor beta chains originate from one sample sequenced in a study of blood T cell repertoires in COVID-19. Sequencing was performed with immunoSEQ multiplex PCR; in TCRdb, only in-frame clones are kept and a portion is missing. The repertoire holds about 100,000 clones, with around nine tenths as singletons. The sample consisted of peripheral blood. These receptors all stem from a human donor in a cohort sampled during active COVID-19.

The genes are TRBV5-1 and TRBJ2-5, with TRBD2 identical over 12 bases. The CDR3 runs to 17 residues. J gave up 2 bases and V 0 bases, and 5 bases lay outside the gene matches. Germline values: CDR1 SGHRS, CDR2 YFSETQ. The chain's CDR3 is CASSLGLAGDMQETQYF. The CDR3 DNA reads TGCGCCAGCAGCTTGGGACTAGCGGGGGATATGCAAGAGACCCAGTACTTC.

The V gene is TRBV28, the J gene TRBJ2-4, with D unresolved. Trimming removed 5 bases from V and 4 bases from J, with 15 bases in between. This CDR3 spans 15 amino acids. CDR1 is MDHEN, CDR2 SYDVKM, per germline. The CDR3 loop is CASSTSLVDKNIQYF. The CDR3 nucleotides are TGTGCCAGCAGTACCTCCCTAGTAGATAAAAACATTCAGTACTTC.

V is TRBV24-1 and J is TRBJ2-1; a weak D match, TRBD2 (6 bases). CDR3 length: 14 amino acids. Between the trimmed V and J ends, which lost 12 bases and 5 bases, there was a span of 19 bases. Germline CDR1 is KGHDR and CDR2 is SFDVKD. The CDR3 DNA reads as TGTGCCTCAGGATGCCGGGACTGTAACAATGAGCAGTTCTTC. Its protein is CASGCRDCNNEQFF.

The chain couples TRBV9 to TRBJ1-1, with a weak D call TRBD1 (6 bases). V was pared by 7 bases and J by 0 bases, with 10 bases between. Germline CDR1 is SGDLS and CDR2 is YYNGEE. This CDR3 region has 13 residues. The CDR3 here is CASEGTLNTEAFF. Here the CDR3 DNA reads TGTGCCAGCGAGGGGACATTGAACACTGAAGCTTTCTTT. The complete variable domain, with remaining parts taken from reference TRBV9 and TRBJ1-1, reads DSGVTQTPKHLITATGQRVTLRCSPRSGDLSVYWYQQSLDQGLQFLIQYYNGEERAKGNILERFSAQQFPDLHSELNLSSLELGDSALYFCASEGTLNTEAFFGQGTRLTVV.

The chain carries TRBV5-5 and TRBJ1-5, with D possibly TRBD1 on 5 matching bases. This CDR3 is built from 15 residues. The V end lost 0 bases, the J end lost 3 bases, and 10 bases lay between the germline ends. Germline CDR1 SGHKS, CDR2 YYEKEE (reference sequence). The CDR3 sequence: CASSLDRRNNQPQHF. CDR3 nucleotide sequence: TGTGCCAGCAGCTTGGACAGGAGAAACAATCAGCCCCAGCATTTT. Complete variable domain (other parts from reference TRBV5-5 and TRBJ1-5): DAGVTQSPTHLIKTRGQQVTLRCSPISGHKSVSWYQQVLGQGPQFIFQYYEKEERGRGNFPDRFSARQFPNYSSELNVNALLLGDSALYLCASSLDRRNNQPQHFGDGTRLSIL.

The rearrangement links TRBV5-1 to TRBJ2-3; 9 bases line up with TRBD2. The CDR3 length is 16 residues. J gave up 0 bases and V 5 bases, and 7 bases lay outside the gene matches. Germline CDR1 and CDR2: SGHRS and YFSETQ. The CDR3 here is CASRKGLASSTDTQYF. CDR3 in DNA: TGCGCCAGCAGGAAAGGACTAGCGTCTAGCACAGATACGCAGTATTTT.